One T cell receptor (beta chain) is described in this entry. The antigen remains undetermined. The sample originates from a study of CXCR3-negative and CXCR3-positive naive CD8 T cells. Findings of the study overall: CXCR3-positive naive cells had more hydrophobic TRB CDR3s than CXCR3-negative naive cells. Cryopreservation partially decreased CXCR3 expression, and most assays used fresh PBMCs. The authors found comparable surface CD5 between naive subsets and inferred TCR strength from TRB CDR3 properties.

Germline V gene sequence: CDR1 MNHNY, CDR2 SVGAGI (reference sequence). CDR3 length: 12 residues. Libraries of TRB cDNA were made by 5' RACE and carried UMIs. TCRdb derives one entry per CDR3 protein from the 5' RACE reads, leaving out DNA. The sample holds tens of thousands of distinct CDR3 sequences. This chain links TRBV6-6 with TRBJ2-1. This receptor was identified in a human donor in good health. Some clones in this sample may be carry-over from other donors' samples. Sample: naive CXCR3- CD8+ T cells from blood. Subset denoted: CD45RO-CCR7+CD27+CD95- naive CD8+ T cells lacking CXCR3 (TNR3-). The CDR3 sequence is CASSGKDTEQFF.